This passage covers 15 T cell receptor beta chains from one sample sequenced in a study of shared clonotypes between healthy human individuals. Clones were read by immunoSEQ multiplex PCR, and TCRdb kept only the in-frame ones, dropping some. The table includes around 2,000,000 clones, around 96% detected once. Selected positively for CCR7 and CD45RO-negative, naive CD8 cells excluded terminally differentiated effector memory CD45RA+ cells. The specimen sequenced was naive CD8+ T cells sorted from blood. Every receptor here comes from a man younger than 30 in good health.

The gene calls are TRBV28 and TRBJ1-2; TRBD1 matches 7 bases. Germline V gives CDR1 MDHEN, CDR2 SYDVKM. Trimming took 6 bases from V and 4 from J; bases not matched to a gene: 11. The CDR3 is made up of 15 amino acids. CDR3: CASSYGTADLYGYTF. The CDR3 DNA reads TGTGCCAGCAGCTACGGGACAGCCGACCTCTATGGCTACACCTTC.

The V gene is TRBV27, the J gene TRBJ2-2, with 11 bases lining up with TRBD1. The J segment lost 2 bases and the V segment lost 4 bases, leaving 3 bases of the junction unmatched. In germline, CDR1 is MNHEY, CDR2 SMNVEV (reference sequence). The CDR3 totals 16 residues. The CDR3 DNA reads TGTGCCAGCAGTTGGTGGACAGGGGGCAACACCGGGGAGCTGTTTTTT. Amino acid sequence: CASSWWTGGNTGELFF.

This chain joins TRBV4-3 and TRBJ2-7, with TRBD2 identical over 9 bases. The CDR3 is 13 residues long. Per the germline V gene, CDR1 is LGHNA and CDR2 is YSLEER. With V trimmed by 0 bases and J by 7 bases, 1 base remained unmatched. The CDR3 spells CASSQELAGEQYF. The CDR3 nucleotides are TGCGCCAGCAGCCAAGAACTAGCGGGTGAGCAGTACTTC.

This sequence joins TRBV28 and TRBJ2-5, with 7 bases aligning to TRBD2. V was clipped by 5 bases and J by 3 bases; unmatched bases: 12. The V gene's germline CDR1 is MDHEN and CDR2 SYDVKM. The CDR3 totals 16 residues. This CDR3 is CASSPQGGLAEETQYF. CDR3 coding DNA: TGTGCCAGCAGTCCCCAAGGAGGCCTAGCGGAAGAGACCCAGTACTTC. Drawing the rest from reference TRBV28 and TRBJ2-5, the complete variable domain is DVKVTQSSRYLVKRTGEKVFLECVQDMDHENMFWYRQDPGLGLRLIYFSYDVKMKEKGDIPEGYSVSREKKERFSLILESASTNQTSMYLCASSPQGGLAEETQYFGPGTRLLVL.

The genes are TRBV7-6 and TRBJ2-7; D is perhaps TRBD1 (6 bases). CDR1 is SGHVS, CDR2 FNYEAQ, per germline. CDR3 length equals 16 residues. Trimming took off 1 base at V and 0 bases at J, with 13 bases between the two ends. CDR3 DNA: TGTGCCAGCAGCTTAGGTGGGGGCGGAAGCTCCTACGAGCAGTACTTC. Protein: CASSLGGGGSSYEQYF. Full variable domain (rest looked up from reference TRBV7-6 and TRBJ2-7): GAGVSQSPRYKVTKRGQDVALRCDPISGHVSLYWYRQALGQGPEFLTYFNYEAQQDKSGLPNDRFSAERPEGSISTLTIQRTEQRDSAMYRCASSLGGGGSSYEQYFGPGTRLTVT.

This chain links TRBV5-1 with TRBJ2-3; possibly TRBD1 for D (5 bases). The germline V gene encodes CDR1 SGHRS and CDR2 YFSETQ. The CDR3 runs to 15 residues. V was cut by 5 bases and J by 1 base, with 14 bases left in between. The CDR3: CASSPQDTGTDTQYF. The CDR3 DNA sequence: TGCGCCAGCAGTCCCCAGGACACGGGCACAGATACGCAGTATTTT.

The chain employs TRBV30 and TRBJ2-3; D gene unclear. The CDR3 covers 14 residues. V lost 0 bases and J 4 bases, leaving 11 bases between the germline ends. Germline values: CDR1 GTSNPN, CDR2 SVGIG (reference sequence). The CDR3: CAWSVLSGADTQYF. In DNA form, the CDR3 reads TGTGCCTGGAGTGTACTATCTGGAGCAGATACGCAGTATTTT.

On this clone: Other nucleotide sequences from this sample produce the same CDR3. This sequence joins TRBV9 and TRBJ2-3, with D tentatively TRBD2 (6 bases). Trimming took 4 bases from V and 1 from J, leaving 7 bases between them. The CDR3 is made up of 13 amino acids. The germline CDR1 and CDR2 sequences are SGDLS and YYNGEE. CDR3 sequence (DNA): TGTGCCAGCAGCCCTAGCGGCACAGATACGCAGTATTTT. This sequence encodes CASSPSGTDTQYF.

The rearrangement uses TRBV30 and TRBJ2-7; tentative D call: TRBD1 (5 bases). The CDR3 contains 13 residues. Per the germline V gene, CDR1 is GTSNPN and CDR2 is SVGIG (reference sequence). V was trimmed by 1 base and J by 5 bases, leaving 12 bases between them. CDR3 DNA sequence: TGTGCCTGGAGTGGATTTACAGGTCACGAGCAGTACTTC. It is translated as CAWSGFTGHEQYF.

CDR3 sequence: CASSLDRETYNSGELFF. CDR3 coding DNA: TGCGCCAGCAGCTTGGACAGGGAGACGTATAATTCCGGGGAGCTGTTTTTT. The gene calls are TRBV5-1 and TRBJ2-2; TRBD1 might be the D (6 bases). Germline assignment: CDR1 SGHRS and CDR2 YFSETQ. V was trimmed by 0 bases and J by 6 bases, leaving 18 bases between them. This CDR3 region has 17 residues.

The chain recombines TRBV7-3 with TRBJ2-1; 11 bases agree with TRBD2. This CDR3 comprises 16 residues. The germline V gene has CDR1 SGHTA and CDR2 FQGTGA. Losses at the gene ends were 0 bases for V and 8 bases for J; bases not matched to a gene: 6. DNA of the CDR3: TGTGCCAGCAGCTTAACGGCCGGGACTAGCGGCGATGAGCAGTTCTTC. Its protein is CASSLTAGTSGDEQFF. Variable domain in full (rest from reference TRBV7-3 and TRBJ2-1): GAGVSQTPSNKVTEKGKYVELRCDPISGHTALYWYRQSLGQGPEFLIYFQGTGAADDSGLPNDRFFAVRPEGSVSTLKIQRTERGDSAVYLCASSLTAGTSGDEQFFGPGTRLTVL.

V gene TRBV28 combines with J gene TRBJ2-7, with D uncertain. Germline CDR1 is MDHEN and CDR2 is SYDVKM. V lost 5 bases and J lost 4, with 9 bases in between. The CDR3 runs to 12 residues. CDR3 bases: TGTGCCAGCAGTGTGCCAGGATACGAGCAGTACTTC. Translation gives CASSVPGYEQYF.

The chain employs TRBV27 and TRBJ2-7; the match to TRBD1 covers 7 bases. The V gene end was trimmed by 5 bases and the J gene end by 5 bases; junction bases not matched to a gene: 9. The CDR3 runs to 14 residues. Germline values: CDR1 MNHEY, CDR2 SMNVEV (reference sequence). In DNA, the CDR3 is TGTGCCAGCAGTAAATTGGACAGGTCAGACGAGCAGTACTTC. Amino acid sequence: CASSKLDRSDEQYF.

V is TRBV27 and J is TRBJ2-2; 11 nucleotides align to TRBD2. Germline V gene lookup returns CDR1 MNHEY and CDR2 SMNVEV (reference sequence). The CDR3 totals 16 residues. V trimming: 6 bases; J trimming: 5 bases; junction bases outside the gene matches: 8. CDR3 DNA: TGTGCCAGCAGCCAACTAGCGGGAGCAGGAACCGGGGAGCTGTTTTTT. Residues: CASSQLAGAGTGELFF.

The chain couples TRBV28 to TRBJ1-3, with D uncertain. The CDR3 has 16 residues. Germline CDR1 reads MDHEN; CDR2 reads SYDVKM. Trimming left V 8 bases short and J 4 bases short, with 21 bases between. The CDR3 is CASVTKEGGWGNTIYF. DNA of the CDR3: TGTGCCAGCGTCACCAAGGAGGGCGGGTGGGGAAACACCATATATTTT.